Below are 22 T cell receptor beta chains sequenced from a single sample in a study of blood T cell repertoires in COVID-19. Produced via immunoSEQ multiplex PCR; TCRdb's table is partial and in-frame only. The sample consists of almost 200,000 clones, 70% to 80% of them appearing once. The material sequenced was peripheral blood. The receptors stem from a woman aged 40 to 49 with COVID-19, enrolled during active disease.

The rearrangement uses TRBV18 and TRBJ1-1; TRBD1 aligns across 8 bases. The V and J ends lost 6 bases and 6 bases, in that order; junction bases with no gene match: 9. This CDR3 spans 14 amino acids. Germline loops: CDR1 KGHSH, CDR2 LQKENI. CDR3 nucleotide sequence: TGTGCCAGCTCTCGTGACAGGGGCACTTCTGAAGCTTTCTTT. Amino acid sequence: CASSRDRGTSEAFF.

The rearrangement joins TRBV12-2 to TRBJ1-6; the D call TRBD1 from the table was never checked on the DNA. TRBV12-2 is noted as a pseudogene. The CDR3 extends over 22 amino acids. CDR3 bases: TGTGCAAGTCGCTTAGACCGACCTTTCAGGGTAAATGCATGGAATAGGAATTCACCCCTCCACTTT. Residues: CASRLDRPFRVNAWNRNSPLHF.

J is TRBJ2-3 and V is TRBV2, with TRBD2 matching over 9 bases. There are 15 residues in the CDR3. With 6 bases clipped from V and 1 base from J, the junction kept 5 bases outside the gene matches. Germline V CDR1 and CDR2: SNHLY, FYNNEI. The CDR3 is CASSPRTSGTDTQYF. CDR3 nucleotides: TGTGCCAGCAGCCCTAGGACTAGCGGCACAGATACGCAGTATTTT. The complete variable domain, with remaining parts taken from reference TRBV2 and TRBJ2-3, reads EPEVTQTPSHQVTQMGQEVILRCVPISNHLYFYWYRQILGQKVEFLVSFYNNEISEKSEIFDDQFSVERPDGSNFTLKIRSTKLEDSAMYFCASSPRTSGTDTQYFGPGTRLTVL.

The CDR3 DNA is TGTGCCAGCAGCCTAGGGACTAGCGGGGGTAATGAGCAGTTCTTC. It yields the protein CASSLGTSGGNEQFF. V and J are TRBV7-9 and TRBJ2-1; 14 bases align to TRBD2. V lost 5 bases, J lost 7 bases, and 4 bases stayed unmatched. Germline values: CDR1 SEHNR, CDR2 FQNEAQ (reference sequence). The CDR3 consists of 15 residues.

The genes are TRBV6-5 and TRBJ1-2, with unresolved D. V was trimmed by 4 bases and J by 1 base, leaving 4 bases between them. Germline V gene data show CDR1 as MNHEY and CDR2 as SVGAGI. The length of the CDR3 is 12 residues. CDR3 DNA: TGTGCCAGCAGTTTCGGTAACTATGGCTACACCTTC. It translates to CASSFGNYGYTF.

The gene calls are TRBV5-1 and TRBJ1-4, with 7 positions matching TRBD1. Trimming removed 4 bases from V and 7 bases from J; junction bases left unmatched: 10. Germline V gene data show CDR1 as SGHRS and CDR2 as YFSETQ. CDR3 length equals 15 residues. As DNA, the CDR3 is TGCGCCAGCAGCATCGACAGGGCAAGTTCTGAAAAACTGTTTTTT. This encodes CASSIDRASSEKLFF.

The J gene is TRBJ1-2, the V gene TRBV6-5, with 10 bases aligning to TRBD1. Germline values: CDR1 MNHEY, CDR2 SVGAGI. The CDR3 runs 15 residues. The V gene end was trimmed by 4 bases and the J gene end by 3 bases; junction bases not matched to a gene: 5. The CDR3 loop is CASSSLGQGHYGYTF. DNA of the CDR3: TGTGCCAGCAGTTCACTGGGACAGGGGCACTATGGCTACACCTTC.

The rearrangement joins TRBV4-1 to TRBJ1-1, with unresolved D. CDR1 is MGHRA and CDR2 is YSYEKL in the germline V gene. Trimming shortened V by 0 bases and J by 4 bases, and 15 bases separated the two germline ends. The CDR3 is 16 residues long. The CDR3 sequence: CASSQDHRAEGTEAFF. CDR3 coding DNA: TGCGCCAGCAGCCAAGATCACCGGGCGGAGGGCACTGAAGCTTTCTTT.

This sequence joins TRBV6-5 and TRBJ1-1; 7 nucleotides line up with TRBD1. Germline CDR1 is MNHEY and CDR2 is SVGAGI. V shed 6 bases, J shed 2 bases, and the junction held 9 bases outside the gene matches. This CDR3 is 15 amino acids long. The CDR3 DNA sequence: TGTGCCAGCAGACCAGCCTCAGGGGGTAACACTGAAGCTTTCTTT. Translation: CASRPASGGNTEAFF.

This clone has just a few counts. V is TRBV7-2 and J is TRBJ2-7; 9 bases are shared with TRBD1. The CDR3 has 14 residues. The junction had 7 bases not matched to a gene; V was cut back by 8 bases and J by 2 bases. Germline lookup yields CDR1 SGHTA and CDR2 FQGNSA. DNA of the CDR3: TGTGCCAGCTCGGACAGGGGATCAACCTACGAGCAGTACTTC. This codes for CASSDRGSTYEQYF. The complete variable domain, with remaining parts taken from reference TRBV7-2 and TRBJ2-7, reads GAGVSQSPSNKVTEKGKDVELRCDPISGHTALYWYRQSLGQGLEFLIYFQGNSAPDKSGLPSDRFSAERTGGSVSTLTIQRTQQEDSAVYLCASSDRGSTYEQYFGPGTRLTVT.

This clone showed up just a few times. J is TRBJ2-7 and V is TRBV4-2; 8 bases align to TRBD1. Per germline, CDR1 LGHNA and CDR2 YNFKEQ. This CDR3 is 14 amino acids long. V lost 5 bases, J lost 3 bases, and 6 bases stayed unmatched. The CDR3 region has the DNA TGTGCCAGCAGCAACGACAGGGGCCGCTACGAGCAGTACTTC. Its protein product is CASSNDRGRYEQYF.

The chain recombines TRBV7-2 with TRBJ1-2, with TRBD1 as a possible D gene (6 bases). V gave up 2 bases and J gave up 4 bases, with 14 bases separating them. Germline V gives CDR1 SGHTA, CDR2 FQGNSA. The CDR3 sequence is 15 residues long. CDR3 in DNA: TGTGCCAGCAGCTTAAATCTTGGGGGCAGCTATGGCTACACCTTC. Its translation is CASSLNLGGSYGYTF.

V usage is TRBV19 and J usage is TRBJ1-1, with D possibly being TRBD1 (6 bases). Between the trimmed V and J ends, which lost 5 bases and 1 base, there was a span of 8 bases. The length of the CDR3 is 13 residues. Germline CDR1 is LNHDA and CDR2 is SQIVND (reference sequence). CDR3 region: CASSGTPNTEAFF. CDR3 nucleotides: TGTGCCAGTAGTGGGACACCGAACACTGAAGCTTTCTTT.

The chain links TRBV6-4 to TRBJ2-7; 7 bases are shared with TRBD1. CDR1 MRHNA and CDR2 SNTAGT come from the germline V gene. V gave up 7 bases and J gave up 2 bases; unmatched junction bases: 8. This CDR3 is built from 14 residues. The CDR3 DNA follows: TGTGCCAGCAAATGGACAGGAGCTACCTACGAGCAGTACTTC. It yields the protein CASKWTGATYEQYF.

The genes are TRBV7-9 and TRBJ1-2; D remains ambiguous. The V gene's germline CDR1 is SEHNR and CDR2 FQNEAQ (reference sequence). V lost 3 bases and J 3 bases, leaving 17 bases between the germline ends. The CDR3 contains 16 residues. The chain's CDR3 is CASSFRAATRDYGYTF. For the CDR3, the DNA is TGTGCCAGCAGCTTTCGAGCGGCCACGCGGGACTATGGCTACACCTTC.

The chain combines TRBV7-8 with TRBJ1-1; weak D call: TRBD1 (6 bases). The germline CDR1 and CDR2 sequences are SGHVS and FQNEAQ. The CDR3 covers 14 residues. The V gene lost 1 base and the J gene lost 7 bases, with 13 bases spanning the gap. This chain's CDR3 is CASSLEGVRGEAFF. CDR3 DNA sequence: TGTGCCAGCAGCTTAGAGGGGGTAAGGGGTGAAGCTTTCTTT.

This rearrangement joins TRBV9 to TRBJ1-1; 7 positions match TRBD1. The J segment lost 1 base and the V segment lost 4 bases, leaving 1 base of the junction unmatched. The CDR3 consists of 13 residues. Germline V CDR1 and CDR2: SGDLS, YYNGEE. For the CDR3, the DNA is TGTGCCAGCAGCCGGGACAGGAACACTGAAGCTTTCTTT. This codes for CASSRDRNTEAFF.

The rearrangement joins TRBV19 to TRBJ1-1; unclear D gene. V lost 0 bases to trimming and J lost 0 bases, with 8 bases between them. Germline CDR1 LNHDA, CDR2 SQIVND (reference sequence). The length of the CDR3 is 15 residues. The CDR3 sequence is CASSIDSLMNTEAFF. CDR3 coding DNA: TGTGCCAGTAGTATAGATAGCCTAATGAACACTGAAGCTTTCTTT.

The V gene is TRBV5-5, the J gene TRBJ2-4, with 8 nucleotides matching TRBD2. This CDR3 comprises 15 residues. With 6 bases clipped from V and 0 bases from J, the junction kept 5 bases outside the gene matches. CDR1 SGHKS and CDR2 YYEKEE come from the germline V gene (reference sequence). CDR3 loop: CASNQAGVAKNIQYF. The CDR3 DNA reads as TGTGCCAGCAACCAAGCGGGAGTAGCCAAAAACATTCAGTACTTC.

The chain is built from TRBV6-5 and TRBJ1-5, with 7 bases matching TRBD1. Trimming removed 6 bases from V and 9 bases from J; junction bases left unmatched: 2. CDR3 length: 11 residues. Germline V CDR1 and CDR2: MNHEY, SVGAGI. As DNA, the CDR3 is TGTGCCAGCAGGGGACAGCTGCCCCAGCATTTT. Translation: CASRGQLPQHF.

The chain's CDR3 is CASSHTLAGGGTDTQYF. CDR3 in DNA: TGTGCCAGCAGCCACACTCTAGCGGGAGGTGGGACAGATACGCAGTATTTT. V and J are TRBV14 and TRBJ2-3, with 11 bases lining up with TRBD2. Per the germline V gene, CDR1 is SGHDN and CDR2 is FVKESK. This CDR3 contains 17 residues. With 3 bases clipped from V and 3 bases from J, the junction kept 8 bases outside the gene matches.

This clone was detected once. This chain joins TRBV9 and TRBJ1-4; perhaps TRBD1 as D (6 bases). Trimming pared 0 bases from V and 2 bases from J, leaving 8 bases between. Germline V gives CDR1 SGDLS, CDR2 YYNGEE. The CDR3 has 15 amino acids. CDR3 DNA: TGTGCCAGCAGCGTAGGAGGACAGACTAATGAAAAACTGTTTTTT. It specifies CASSVGGQTNEKLFF.